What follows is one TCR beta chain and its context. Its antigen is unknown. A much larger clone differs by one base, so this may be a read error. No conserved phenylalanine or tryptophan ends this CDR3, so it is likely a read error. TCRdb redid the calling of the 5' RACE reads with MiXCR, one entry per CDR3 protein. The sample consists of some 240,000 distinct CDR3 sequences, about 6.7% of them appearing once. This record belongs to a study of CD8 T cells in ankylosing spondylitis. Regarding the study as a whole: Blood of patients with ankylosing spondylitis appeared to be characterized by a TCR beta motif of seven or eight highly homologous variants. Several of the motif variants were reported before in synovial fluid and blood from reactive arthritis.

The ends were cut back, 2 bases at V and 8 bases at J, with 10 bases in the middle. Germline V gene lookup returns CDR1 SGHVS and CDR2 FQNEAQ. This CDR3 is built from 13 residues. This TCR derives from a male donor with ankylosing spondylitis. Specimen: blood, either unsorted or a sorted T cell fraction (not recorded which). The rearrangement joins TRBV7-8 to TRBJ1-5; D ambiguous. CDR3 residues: CASSLSKMKPQHY. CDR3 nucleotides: TGTGCCAGCAGCTTATCGAAGATGAAGCCCCAGCATTAT.